One and the same sample provided the 9 T cell receptor beta chains below, sequenced in a study of cytomegalovirus exposure and HLA in healthy donors. PCR involved 60 Vbeta and 13 Jbeta primers. Sequencing used immunoSEQ multiplex PCR; TCRdb keeps in-frame clones, though not all of them. The table lists under 200,000 clones, 68% of them singletons. The source material was PBMCs. Every receptor here comes from a man aged 50-59 years in good health and CMV-seronegative.

The V gene is TRBV6-5, the J gene TRBJ1-1; 9 bases are a match to TRBD1. Germline CDR1 MNHEY, CDR2 SVGAGI. With V trimmed by 5 bases and J by 1 base, 5 bases remained unmatched. The CDR3 runs to 15 residues. CDR3 sequence: CASSPDRGGNTEAFF. The CDR3 nucleotides read TGTGCCAGCAGTCCGGACAGGGGAGGGAACACTGAAGCTTTCTTT.

The chain uses TRBV4-2 and TRBJ2-3; the match to TRBD2 covers 8 bases. The CDR3 contains 19 residues. After removal of 1 base from V and 6 bases from J, the junction contained 18 bases not matched to a gene. Per germline, CDR1 LGHNA and CDR2 YNFKEQ. This CDR3 reads CASSQAFGIAGPLGDTQYF. CDR3 nucleotides: TGTGCCAGCAGCCAAGCCTTCGGTATAGCGGGGCCACTCGGGGATACGCAGTATTTT.

This rearrangement joins TRBV7-2 to TRBJ1-5; possible D gene TRBD1, 6 bases. Germline V CDR1 and CDR2: SGHTA, FQGNSA. The CDR3 spans 16 residues. V was trimmed by 1 base and J by 2 bases, leaving 12 bases between them. The CDR3 region is CASSLVATGRNQPQHF. As DNA, the CDR3 is TGTGCCAGCAGCTTAGTAGCCACAGGGCGCAATCAGCCCCAGCATTTT.

J is TRBJ2-3 and V is TRBV11-3; 8 bases line up with TRBD1. The CDR3 is made up of 16 amino acids. J was trimmed by 0 bases and V by 5 bases; bases with no gene match: 7. Germline assignment: CDR1 SGHNT and CDR2 YENEEA. CDR3 protein: CASSRGGQASTDTQYF. The DNA of the CDR3 is TGTGCCAGCAGCCGAGGGGGACAGGCCAGCACAGATACGCAGTATTTT.

The chain couples TRBV6-1 to TRBJ2-5, with 9 positions matching TRBD1. The CDR3 length is 14 residues. Germline loops: CDR1 MNHNS, CDR2 SASEGT. J lost 5 bases, V lost 6 bases, and 7 bases had no gene match. CDR3 nucleotides: TGTGCCAGCAGGCTACAGGGGGCGAAGGAGACCCAGTACTTC. It specifies CASRLQGAKETQYF.

This chain uses TRBV18 with TRBJ1-2, with 10 bases matching TRBD1. After removal of 3 bases from V and 0 bases from J, the junction contained 7 bases not matched to a gene. Per germline, CDR1 KGHSH and CDR2 LQKENI. The CDR3 contains 17 residues. In nucleotides, the CDR3 is TGTGCCAGCTCACCCGGACAGGGGGAACCATCTAACTATGGCTACACCTTC. This gives the protein CASSPGQGEPSNYGYTF.

This clone was picked up a small number of times. The germline gene is not matched at one end of the junction; a read error may be the cause. The V gene is TRBV7-7, the J gene TRBJ2-7; 11 positions agree with TRBD2. CDR1 is SSHAT and CDR2 is FNYEAQ in the germline V gene (reference sequence). The CDR3 totals 15 residues. CDR3: CASSLLAGGGYEQYF. The CDR3 DNA is TGTGCTAGCAGCTTATTAGCGGGGGGGGGCTACGAGCAGTACTTC.

The CDR3 protein is CASSLVQGVNYGYTF. DNA for the CDR3: TGCGCCAGCAGCTTGGTACAGGGGGTTAACTATGGCTACACCTTC. The rearrangement uses TRBV5-1 and TRBJ1-2; 8 bases match TRBD1. Trimming at V came to 0 bases and at J to 1 base, leaving 2 bases not matched to a gene. Germline V gene lookup returns CDR1 SGHRS and CDR2 YFSETQ. There are 15 residues in the CDR3.

The CDR3 sequence: CASTRTSGGDTQYF. In DNA, the CDR3 is TGTGCCAGCACTCGGACTAGCGGGGGGGATACGCAGTATTTT. This chain joins TRBV7-2 and TRBJ2-3, with 14 nucleotides matching TRBD2. The germline CDR1 and CDR2 sequences are SGHTA and FQGNSA. V was pared by 7 bases and J by 6 bases, with 3 bases of the junction left unmatched. This CDR3 spans 14 amino acids.